A single sample is the source of the 26 T cell receptor beta chains below, sequenced in a study of a mutant IDH1 vaccine in newly diagnosed glioma. The assay was immunoSEQ multiplex PCR, and TCRdb's table has in-frame clones only and misses some. The sample gives about 51,000 clones, around 80% of which show up once; around 1.9% is in the top ten. Time point given: baseline, week 1 (first vaccination visit). Treatment indicated: pre-vaccination baseline after standard-of-care therapy. The source material was PBMCs, sampled from a glioma patient treated with radiotherapy, temozolomide or both. These receptors all come from a woman aged 40 to 49 with glioma.

The chain is built from TRBV5-1 and TRBJ1-3; 7 nucleotides agree with TRBD1. Trimming removed 4 bases from V and 4 bases from J; junction bases left unmatched: 8. The germline CDR1 and CDR2 sequences are SGHRS and YFSETQ. This CDR3 contains 15 residues. CDR3: CASSIPGTDGNTIYF. The CDR3 nucleotides are TGCGCCAGCAGCATTCCCGGGACAGACGGAAACACCATATATTTT.

The chain combines TRBV2 with TRBJ1-2; perhaps TRBD1 as D (5 bases). Germline assignment: CDR1 SNHLY and CDR2 FYNNEI. V shed 8 bases and J shed 4 bases, with 11 bases lying between them. The CDR3 totals 12 residues. DNA of the CDR3: TGTGCCAGCGAAGGGGACGGCTATGGCTACACCTTC. It translates to CASEGDGYGYTF.

The chain combines TRBV7-8 with TRBJ1-1, with unresolved D. Trimming took 5 bases from V and 1 from J, leaving 11 bases between them. Germline loops: CDR1 SGHVS, CDR2 FQNEAQ. This CDR3 is built from 14 residues. The CDR3: CASSPLKENTEAFF. The CDR3 coding sequence is TGTGCCAGCAGCCCCCTGAAGGAGAACACTGAAGCTTTCTTT.

The sample holds a few counts of this clone. The CDR3 sequence is CASSYSSSLSTEAFF. The CDR3 bases are TGTGCCAGCAGTTACTCGAGCAGCTTGAGCACTGAAGCTTTCTTT. This chain joins TRBV6-5 and TRBJ1-1; D ambiguous. This CDR3 contains 15 residues. Per germline, CDR1 MNHEY and CDR2 SVGAGI. V lost 0 bases to trimming and J lost 4 bases, with 12 bases between them.

The chain is built from TRBV5-1 and TRBJ2-7; TRBD1 is a possible D gene (6 bases). Germline V gene data show CDR1 as SGHRS and CDR2 as YFSETQ. This CDR3 region has 14 residues. Between the trimmed V and J ends, which lost 0 bases and 6 bases, there was a span of 13 bases. The CDR3 spells CASSLDRVKGEQYF. In nucleotides, the CDR3 is TGCGCCAGCAGCTTGGACAGGGTGAAAGGCGAGCAGTACTTC.

The rearrangement joins TRBV2 to TRBJ2-7, with D perhaps matching TRBD2 (5 bases). This CDR3 contains 12 residues. Germline loops: CDR1 SNHLY, CDR2 FYNNEI. The V gene lost 7 bases and the J gene lost 3 bases, with 10 bases spanning the gap. As DNA, the CDR3 is TGTGCCAGCAAGGAGGATTTCTACGAGCAGTACTTC. This codes for CASKEDFYEQYF.

The chain couples TRBV11-2 to TRBJ2-5; D perhaps matches TRBD1 (6 bases). The V and J ends lost 5 bases and 5 bases respectively, with 15 bases between them. In germline, CDR1 is SGHAT, CDR2 FQNNGV. CDR3 size: 14 residues. This CDR3 reads CASSKRTARETQYF. CDR3 DNA sequence: TGTGCCAGCAGCAAACGGACAGCCAGGGAGACCCAGTACTTC. Full variable domain (rest looked up from reference TRBV11-2 and TRBJ2-5): EAGVAQSPRYKIIEKRQSVAFWCNPISGHATLYWYQQILGQGPKLLIQFQNNGVVDDSQLPKDRFSAERLKGVDSTLKIQPAKLEDSAVYLCASSKRTARETQYFGPGTRLLVL.

The chain links TRBV5-1 to TRBJ2-1; a possible D gene is TRBD1 (5 bases). Germline CDR1 SGHRS, CDR2 YFSETQ. The CDR3 length is 16 residues. The ends were cut back, 0 bases at V and 6 bases at J, with 16 bases in the middle. Written as DNA, the CDR3 is TGCGCCAGCAGCTTGGCAGGGCGCCACGCCTCCAATGAGCAGTTCTTC. Translating gives CASSLAGRHASNEQFF.

The rearrangement links TRBV4-1 to TRBJ2-5; tentative D call: TRBD2 (5 bases). The CDR3 sequence is 16 residues long. Trimming removed 0 bases at V and 4 bases at J, with 15 bases between. From germline, CDR1 is MGHRA and CDR2 YSYEKL. In nucleotides, the CDR3 is TGCGCCAGCAGCCAAGAGGGAAGTCTAGCCCTAGAGACCCAGTACTTC. Residues: CASSQEGSLALETQYF.

The chain links TRBV4-3 to TRBJ1-2; D gene unclear. The germline gives CDR1 LGHNA, CDR2 YSLEER. This CDR3 region has 15 residues. The V and J ends lost 5 bases and 3 bases respectively, with 16 bases between them. CDR3 residues: CASSVVKQQDYGYTF. CDR3 coding DNA: TGCGCCAGCAGCGTGGTGAAGCAGCAAGACTATGGCTACACCTTC.

The V call is TRBV5-1, the J call TRBJ2-2; D not resolved. V was shortened by 3 bases and J by 7 bases, with 10 bases between the two germline ends. Per the germline V gene, CDR1 is SGHRS and CDR2 is YFSETQ. The CDR3 sequence is 13 residues long. CDR3 region: CASSYSLDGELFF. The DNA for the CDR3 is TGCGCCAGCAGCTACTCATTGGACGGGGAGCTGTTTTTT.

V usage is TRBV9 and J usage is TRBJ1-3, with no clear D. The germline V and J ends were trimmed by 2 bases and 0 bases, with 12 bases remaining between them. CDR3 size: 16 residues. Germline assignment: CDR1 SGDLS and CDR2 YYNGEE. CDR3 coding DNA: TGTGCCAGCAGCGTCGGACCAGCGCGCTCTGGAAACACCATATATTTT. Its protein product is CASSVGPARSGNTIYF.

V gene TRBV30 combines with J gene TRBJ2-7; 10 positions match TRBD2. This CDR3 has 14 amino acids. The ends lost 2 bases at V and 3 bases at J; junction bases unmatched: 4. Germline loops: CDR1 GTSNPN, CDR2 SVGIG (reference sequence). The CDR3 DNA follows: TGTGCCTGGAGTAAAACTAGCGGGGTCTACGAGCAGTACTTC. This codes for CAWSKTSGVYEQYF.

V usage is TRBV4-3 and J usage is TRBJ2-1, with 8 positions matching TRBD2. The junction had 7 bases not matched to a gene; V was cut back by 0 bases and J by 12 bases. The CDR3 has 14 amino acids. CDR1 and CDR2 (germline): LGHNA, YSLEER. CDR3 nucleotide sequence: TGCGCCAGCAGCCAAGATGATTCCGCGGGGGGGCAGTTCTTC. Its protein product is CASSQDDSAGGQFF.

The chain links TRBV23-1 to TRBJ2-5; possibly TRBD1 for D (5 bases). TRBV23-1 is an open reading frame, and its role is uncertain. The length of the CDR3 is 15 residues. V lost 2 bases and J lost 5, with 15 bases in between. CDR3 sequence: CASSQGKGCWETQYF. The CDR3 DNA reads as TGCGCCAGCAGTCAAGGCAAGGGGTGTTGGGAGACCCAGTACTTC.

The V call is TRBV7-2, the J call TRBJ2-2; D ambiguous. V lost 5 bases to trimming and J lost 6 bases, with 13 bases between them. This CDR3 contains 14 residues. In germline, CDR1 is SGHTA, CDR2 FQGNSA. CDR3 nucleotides: TGTGCCAGCAGCCTTCGGACCGGCCCCGGGGAGCTGTTTTTT. It yields the protein CASSLRTGPGELFF.

The CDR3 spells CASSLGTGVRVGEKLFF. The CDR3 nucleotides are TGTGCCAGCAGCTTAGGGACAGGGGTAAGAGTTGGGGAAAAACTGTTTTTT. This chain uses TRBV11-2 with TRBJ1-4, with 9 bases matching TRBD1. Germline V lookup: CDR1 SGHAT, CDR2 FQNNGV. This CDR3 comprises 17 residues. Losses at the gene ends were 1 base for V and 8 bases for J; bases not matched to a gene: 11. The full variable domain, in which reference TRBV11-2 and TRBJ1-4 provide the parts outside the CDR3, is EAGVAQSPRYKIIEKRQSVAFWCNPISGHATLYWYQQILGQGPKLLIQFQNNGVVDDSQLPKDRFSAERLKGVDSTLKIQPAKLEDSAVYLCASSLGTGVRVGEKLFFGSGTQLSVL.

This clone came up once. Here the CDR3 DNA reads TGCGCCAGCAGCCTTGGCTTGAACACTGAAGCTTTCTTT. Translated, it gives CASSLGLNTEAFF. The J gene is TRBJ1-1, the V gene TRBV4-3; D is undetermined. Germline CDR1 is LGHNA and CDR2 is YSLEER. CDR3 length: 13 amino acids. The V end lost 4 bases, the J end lost 0 bases, and 6 bases lay between the germline ends.

The gene calls are TRBV10-3 and TRBJ1-5; TRBD1 matches at 9 bases. The germline V gene has CDR1 ENHRY and CDR2 SYGVKD. The CDR3 sequence is 13 residues long. The J segment lost 6 bases and the V segment lost 6 bases, leaving 3 bases of the junction unmatched. CDR3 in DNA: TGTGCCATCAGGGAGACAGGGGGTCAGCCCCAGCATTTT. It is translated as CAIRETGGQPQHF.

The rearrangement joins TRBV27 to TRBJ2-2; D possibly corresponds to TRBD1 (6 bases). Trimming left V 2 bases short and J 1 base short, with 11 bases between. CDR3 length equals 16 residues. Germline CDR1 and CDR2: MNHEY and SMNVEV (reference sequence). The CDR3 region has the DNA TGTGCCAGCAGTTTAGGGCGAGGGGGGAACACCGGGGAGCTGTTTTTT. Its protein product is CASSLGRGGNTGELFF.

The CDR3, as DNA: TGTGCCAGCAGCTTAGGGTCGTCGGGGTTTGGCGGGGAGCTGTTTTTT. Translating it yields CASSLGSSGFGGELFF. V gene TRBV7-2 combines with J gene TRBJ2-2; the D gene is possibly TRBD2 (5 bases). Trimming removed 1 base at V and 7 bases at J, with 16 bases between. Per germline, CDR1 SGHTA and CDR2 FQGNSA. The CDR3 totals 16 residues. Variable domain in full (rest from reference TRBV7-2 and TRBJ2-2): GAGVSQSPSNKVTEKGKDVELRCDPISGHTALYWYRQSLGQGLEFLIYFQGNSAPDKSGLPSDRFSAERTGGSVSTLTIQRTQQEDSAVYLCASSLGSSGFGGELFFGEGSRLTVL.

The J gene is TRBJ2-7, the V gene TRBV7-8; D is perhaps TRBD2 (6 bases). The CDR3 runs 14 residues. Trimming took 3 bases from V and 1 from J, leaving 10 bases between them. Germline V lookup: CDR1 SGHVS, CDR2 FQNEAQ. The CDR3 sequence is CASSLGDSSYEQYF. CDR3 bases: TGTGCCAGCAGCTTGGGGGACTCTTCCTACGAGCAGTACTTC.

V and J are TRBV29-1 and TRBJ2-3, with a weak D call TRBD2 (6 bases). Germline CDR1 and CDR2: SQVTM and ANQGSEA. This CDR3 is built from 17 residues. The V end was cut by 0 bases, the J end by 2 bases, with 18 bases between. In DNA, the CDR3 is TGCAGCGTTGAAGAAATTACTAGCCCCCAGTACACAGATACGCAGTATTTT. This encodes CSVEEITSPQYTDTQYF.

There are a few counts of this clone. This chain joins TRBV28 and TRBJ1-5, with a tentative D call TRBD1 (6 bases). CDR1 and CDR2 from the germline V gene are MDHEN and SYDVKM. Trimming cost V 5 bases and J 3 bases, with 14 bases left between them. CDR3 length: 15 residues. The CDR3 DNA reads TGTGCCAGCAGTCCCTCCGGGACACTCAATCAGCCCCAGCATTTT. Encoded protein: CASSPSGTLNQPQHF.

The gene calls are TRBV18 and TRBJ2-7; D unresolved. The CDR3 extends over 12 amino acids. Germline V gene data show CDR1 as KGHSH and CDR2 as LQKENI. Trimming left V 3 bases short and J 2 bases short, with 5 bases between. The CDR3 DNA reads as TGTGCCAGCTCACCCACCACCTACGAGCAGTACTTC. Translating it yields CASSPTTYEQYF. The whole variable domain, remainder taken from reference TRBV18 and TRBJ2-7, is NAGVMQNPRHLVRRRGQEARLRCSPMKGHSHVYWYRQLPEEGLKFMVYLQKENIIDESGMPKERFSAEFPKEGPSILRIQQVVRGDSAAYFCASSPTTYEQYFGPGTRLTVT.

The chain couples TRBV7-9 to TRBJ2-3, with D possibly being TRBD1 or TRBD2 (5 bases each). V gave up 1 base and J gave up 3 bases, with 8 bases separating them. CDR1 and CDR2 (germline): SEHNR, FQNEAQ (reference sequence). The CDR3 spans 14 residues. The CDR3 spells CASSLGWGTDTQYF. The CDR3 DNA follows: TGTGCCAGCAGCTTAGGGTGGGGGACAGATACGCAGTATTTT.